This entry lists 9 T cell receptor beta chains sequenced from one sample in a study of graft-versus-host responses after intestinal transplantation. Repertoires were generated with immunoSEQ multiplex PCR, while TCRdb's copy carries only in-frame clones and drops some. Of about 5,200 clones in the sample, over 55% were seen once. Graft material was processed, releasing intraepithelial and lamina propria lymphocytes. The sample consisted of ileum tissue, taken around 260 days after intestinal transplant. The receptors derive from a human patient who received an intestinal transplant, so some T cells may come from the graft donor.

This clone showed up just once. The chain couples TRBV27 to TRBJ2-7; unclear D gene. The CDR3 is made up of 13 amino acids. Germline V gives CDR1 MNHEY, CDR2 SMNVEV (reference sequence). V was trimmed by 8 bases and J by 6 bases, leaving 17 bases between them. DNA of the CDR3: TGTGCCAGCGCGTTCGGAGTTCTCGGCGAGCAGTACTTC. Translated: CASAFGVLGEQYF.

This chain links TRBV6-5 with TRBJ2-5; D is uncertain. V was pared by 2 bases and J by 4 bases, with 14 bases between. The germline gives CDR1 MNHEY, CDR2 SVGAGI. The CDR3 sequence is 15 residues long. The CDR3 DNA reads TGTGCCAGCAGTTACCTTCCGGGTTTAGGAGAGACCCAGTACTTC. Protein: CASSYLPGLGETQYF.

This chain connects TRBV2 to TRBJ2-5, with 7 bases lining up with TRBD1. The DNA end is more similar to TRBJ2-7, so the J call may be wrong. This CDR3 region has 14 residues. Per the germline V gene, CDR1 is SNHLY and CDR2 is FYNNEI. The CDR3 is CASSEWQGAYEQYF. The CDR3 nucleotides read TGTGCCAGCAGTGAATGGCAGGGGGCCTACGAGCAGTACTTC.

This clone was seen a few times. The chain employs TRBV21-1 and TRBJ2-1; the table's D call, TRBD2, has no DNA check behind it. TRBV21-1 is reported as a pseudogene. The CDR3 length is 16 residues. As DNA, the CDR3 is TGTGCCAGCAGCAAAGGCATGGGGGGAGACTACAATGAGCAGTTCTTC. The encoded protein is CASSKGMGGDYNEQFF.

There are a few counts of this clone. Other DNA sequences from this sample encode an identical CDR3 as well. The chain couples TRBV6-4 to TRBJ2-1; TRBD2 is a possible D gene (5 bases). Germline V gene lookup returns CDR1 MRHNA and CDR2 SNTAGT. This CDR3 is built from 15 residues. V gave up 0 bases and J gave up 0 bases, with 6 bases separating them. The CDR3 spells CASSDSSGSYNEQFF. CDR3 nucleotides: TGTGCCAGCAGTGACTCGAGCGGCTCCTACAATGAGCAGTTCTTC.

The rearrangement joins TRBV7-9 to TRBJ2-7; TRBD2 agrees at 8 bases. J gave up 5 bases and V 4 bases, and 13 bases lay outside the gene matches. CDR3 size: 16 residues. Germline assignment: CDR1 SEHNR and CDR2 FQNEAQ (reference sequence). Here the CDR3 DNA reads TGTGCCAGCAGCTGGTCTAGCGGGTCAAGGGACGACGAGCAGTACTTC. Translation gives CASSWSSGSRDDEQYF. Drawing the rest from reference TRBV7-9 and TRBJ2-7, the complete variable domain is DTGVSQNPRHKITKRGQNVTFRCDPISEHNRLYWYRQTLGQGPEFLTYFQNEAQLEKSRLLSDRFSAERPKGSFSTLEIQRTEQGDSAMYLCASSWSSGSRDDEQYFGPGTRLTVT.

This clone came up a few times. The chain has TRBV23-1 and TRBJ1-3; D gene uncertain. TRBV23-1 has ORF status, its function being uncertain. This CDR3 is 16 amino acids long. V lost 2 bases to trimming and J lost 3 bases, with 14 bases between them. The CDR3, as DNA: TGCGCCAGCAGTCAACCGGGAGAGAAGTTTGGAAACACCATATATTTT. It yields the protein CASSQPGEKFGNTIYF.

The gene calls are TRBV6-6 and TRBJ2-7; possible D gene TRBD2, 6 bases. This CDR3 comprises 16 residues. V was cut by 3 bases and J by 2 bases, with 17 bases left in between. Germline lookup yields CDR1 MNHNY and CDR2 SVGAGI (reference sequence). CDR3 residues: CASSYVVWRDPYEQYF. The CDR3 DNA reads as TGTGCCAGCAGTTATGTGGTCTGGCGGGACCCCTACGAGCAGTACTTC.

The table lists this clone with a few counts. This rearrangement joins TRBV4-2 to TRBJ2-7, with TRBD2 matching 7 bases. Germline V gene data show CDR1 as LGHNA and CDR2 as YNFKEQ. J was trimmed by 0 bases and V by 0 bases; bases with no gene match: 5. CDR3 length: 16 residues. The CDR3 nucleotides are TGTGCCAGCAGCCAAGACCCAGCGGGAAGCTCCTACGAGCAGTACTTC. Amino acids: CASSQDPAGSSYEQYF.